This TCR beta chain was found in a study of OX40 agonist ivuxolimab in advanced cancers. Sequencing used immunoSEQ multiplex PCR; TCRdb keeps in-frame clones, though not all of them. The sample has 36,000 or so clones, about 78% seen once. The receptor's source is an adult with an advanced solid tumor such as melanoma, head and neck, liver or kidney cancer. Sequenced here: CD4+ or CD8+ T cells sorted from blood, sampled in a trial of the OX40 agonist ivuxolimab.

The CDR3 sequence: CASTTAYEQYF. The CDR3 nucleotides are TGTGCCAGCACAACAGCTTACGAGCAGTACTTC. The chain is built from TRBV6-1 and TRBJ2-7, with D unresolved. The germline gives CDR1 MNHNS, CDR2 SASEGT. V lost 7 bases to trimming and J lost 4 bases, with 8 bases between them. CDR3 size: 11 residues.